This note documents a single T cell receptor beta chain sequence. What it binds is unknown. V shed 8 bases, J shed 0 bases, and the junction held 7 bases outside the gene matches. The CDR3 runs 14 residues. Germline values: CDR1 MDHEN, CDR2 SYDVKM. These data originate in a study of T-cell memory formation after mild COVID-19. The overall study: Clusters of TCRs were largely donor specific.

General study points: In second-wave clones peaking day 37, SARS-CoV-2 specificity remained unconfirmed.

Using constant-segment primers, 5'RACE produced TCR alpha and TCR beta cDNA libraries carrying sample barcodes and UMIs. TCRdb independently ran MiXCR on the 5' RACE reads; one entry per CDR3 protein. The sample gives about 150,000 distinct CDR3 sequences, less than 40% of which show up once; more than 10% is in the top ten. The sample comprised PBMCs or a T cell subset sorted from them (not recorded which). This receptor was identified in an adult woman who had mild COVID-19 (a few samples of this study predate the infection). Cell type and time point are not known. This sequence joins TRBV28 and TRBJ2-7, with TRBD1 matching 7 bases. CDR3 in DNA: TGTGCCAGCCATCCGGGACAGTCCTCCTACGAGCAGTACTTC. This sequence encodes CASHPGQSSYEQYF.